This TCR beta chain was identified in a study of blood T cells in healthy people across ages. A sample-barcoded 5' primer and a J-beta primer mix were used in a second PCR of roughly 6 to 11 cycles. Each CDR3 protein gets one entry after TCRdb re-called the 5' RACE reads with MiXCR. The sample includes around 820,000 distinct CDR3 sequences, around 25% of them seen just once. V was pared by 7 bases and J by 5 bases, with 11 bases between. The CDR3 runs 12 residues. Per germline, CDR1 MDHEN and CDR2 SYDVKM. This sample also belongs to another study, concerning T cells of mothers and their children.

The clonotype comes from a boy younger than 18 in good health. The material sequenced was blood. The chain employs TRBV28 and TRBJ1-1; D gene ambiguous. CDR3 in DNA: TGTGCCAGCAAGTTGCAGGCGACTGAAGCTTTCTTT. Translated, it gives CASKLQATEAFF.